This T cell receptor beta chain comes out of a study of human T cells and chemical hapten exposure. In TCRdb, the RACE reads were re-called with MiXCR into one record per CDR3 protein. The data show 250,000 or so distinct CDR3 sequences, 7.7% seen once. Time point indicated: pre-sensitization, week 0. Treatment in this sample: therapeutic diphenylcyclopropenone sensitization with weekly scalp DPC. General study results and limits: Donors were affected by alopecia, so their immune reaction might vary from that of healthy individuals.

Only a few counts were recorded for this clonotype. Its antigen is not identified. This TCR was sampled from a man between 18 and 29 years old with alopecia areata. Some clones in this sample may be carry-over from other donors' samples. This material consisted of whole blood, taken in connection with sensitization to the hapten diphenylcyclopropenone (DPC).

The chain's CDR3 is CAISESMQGRGAEAFF. CDR3 DNA: TGTGCCATCAGTGAGTCGATGCAGGGACGGGGAGCTGAAGCTTTCTTT. The rearrangement links TRBV10-3 to TRBJ1-1; a possible D gene is TRBD1 (5 bases). The CDR3 is made up of 16 amino acids. V was clipped by 0 bases and J by 6 bases, with 17 bases between them. Germline CDR1 reads ENHRY; CDR2 reads SYGVKD.